This TCR beta chain originates from a study of cytomegalovirus exposure and HLA in healthy donors. Whole-study results and caveats: The number of N-insertions in an Asian-associated ancestry cluster was reportedly below the approximately 700-donor mean in a later analysis. Most TCR sequences were rare, but some public TCRs occurred in many donors. Later analysis associated a missense DCLRE1C variant with TCR beta V- and J-gene trimming.

13 Jbeta primers and 60 Vbeta primers were used for the PCR. The table came from immunoSEQ multiplex PCR; TCRdb's copy has only in-frame clones and leaves some out. The sample shows about 170,000 clones, about 62% of them seen only once. In its sample, this clone was seen once. The antigen is unknown. The sequenced material came from PBMCs. The source is a man in his forties or fifties in good health and CMV-seronegative.

The CDR3 DNA is TGCAGCGTCCGCAGTGACACATGGGACTATGGCTACACCTTC. This translates into CSVRSDTWDYGYTF. This rearrangement joins TRBV29-1 to TRBJ1-2; D remains unclear. This CDR3 spans 14 amino acids. Germline V gives CDR1 SQVTM, CDR2 ANQGSEA. With 6 bases removed from V and 3 bases from J, the gap between germline ends came to 17 bases.